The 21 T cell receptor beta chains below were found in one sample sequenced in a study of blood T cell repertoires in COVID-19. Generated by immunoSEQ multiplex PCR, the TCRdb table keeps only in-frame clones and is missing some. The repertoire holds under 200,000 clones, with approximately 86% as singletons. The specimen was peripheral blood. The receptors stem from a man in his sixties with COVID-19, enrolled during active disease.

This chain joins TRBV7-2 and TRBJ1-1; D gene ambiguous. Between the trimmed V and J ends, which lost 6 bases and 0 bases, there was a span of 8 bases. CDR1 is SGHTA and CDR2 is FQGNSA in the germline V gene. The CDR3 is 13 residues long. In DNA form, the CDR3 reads TGTGCCAGCAGTAGCAGCATGAACACTGAAGCTTTCTTT. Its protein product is CASSSSMNTEAFF.

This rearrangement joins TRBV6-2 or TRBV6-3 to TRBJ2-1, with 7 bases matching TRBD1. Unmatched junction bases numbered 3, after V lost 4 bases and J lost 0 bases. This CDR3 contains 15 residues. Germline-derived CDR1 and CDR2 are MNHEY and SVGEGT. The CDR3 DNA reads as TGTGCCAGCAGTTGGGGACAGAGCTCCTACAATGAGCAGTTCTTC. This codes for CASSWGQSSYNEQFF.

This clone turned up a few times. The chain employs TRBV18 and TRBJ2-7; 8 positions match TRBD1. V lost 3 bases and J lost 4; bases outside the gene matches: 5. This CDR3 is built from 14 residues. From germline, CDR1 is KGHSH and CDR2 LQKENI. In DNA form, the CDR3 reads TGTGCCAGCTCACCGACAGGGGACGGATACGAGCAGTACTTC. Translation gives CASSPTGDGYEQYF.

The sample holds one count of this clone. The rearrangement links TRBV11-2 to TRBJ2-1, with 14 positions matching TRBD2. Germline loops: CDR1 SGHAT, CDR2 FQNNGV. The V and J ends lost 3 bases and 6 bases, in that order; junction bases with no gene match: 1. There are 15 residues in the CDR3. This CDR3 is CASSLGLAGVNEQFF. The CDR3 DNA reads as TGTGCCAGCAGCTTGGGACTAGCGGGAGTCAATGAGCAGTTCTTC.

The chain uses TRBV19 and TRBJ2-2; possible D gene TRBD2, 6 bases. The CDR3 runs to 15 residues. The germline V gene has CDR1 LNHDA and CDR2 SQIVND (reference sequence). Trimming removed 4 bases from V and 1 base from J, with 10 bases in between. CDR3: CASSNPGENTGELFF. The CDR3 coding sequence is TGTGCCAGTAGTAATCCGGGAGAGAACACCGGGGAGCTGTTTTTT.

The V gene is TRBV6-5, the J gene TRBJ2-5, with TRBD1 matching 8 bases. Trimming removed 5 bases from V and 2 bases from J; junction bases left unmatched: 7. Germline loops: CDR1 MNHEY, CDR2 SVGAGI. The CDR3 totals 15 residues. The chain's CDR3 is CASSTRTGRQETQYF. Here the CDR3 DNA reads TGTGCCAGCAGTACCCGGACAGGGCGGCAAGAGACCCAGTACTTC.

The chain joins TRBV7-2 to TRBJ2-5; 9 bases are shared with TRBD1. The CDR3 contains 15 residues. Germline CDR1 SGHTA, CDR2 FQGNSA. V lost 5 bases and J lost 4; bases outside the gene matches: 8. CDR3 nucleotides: TGTGCCAGCAGCCGGGGGACAGGGTTAGGAGAGACCCAGTACTTC. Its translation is CASSRGTGLGETQYF.

The CDR3 protein is CASRVDRGPYEQYF. Here the CDR3 DNA reads TGTGCCAGCAGGGTGGACAGGGGGCCCTACGAGCAGTACTTC. The gene calls are TRBV27 and TRBJ2-7; TRBD1 agrees at 11 bases. With 6 bases clipped from V and 2 bases from J, the junction kept 3 bases outside the gene matches. The germline V gene has CDR1 MNHEY and CDR2 SMNVEV (reference sequence). This CDR3 is 14 amino acids long.

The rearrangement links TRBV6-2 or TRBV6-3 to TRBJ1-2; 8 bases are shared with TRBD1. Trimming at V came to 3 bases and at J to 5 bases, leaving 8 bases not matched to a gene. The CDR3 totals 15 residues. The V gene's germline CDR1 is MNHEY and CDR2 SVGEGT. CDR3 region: CASSYDQGASYGYTF. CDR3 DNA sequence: TGTGCCAGCAGTTATGATCAGGGGGCAAGTTATGGCTACACCTTC.

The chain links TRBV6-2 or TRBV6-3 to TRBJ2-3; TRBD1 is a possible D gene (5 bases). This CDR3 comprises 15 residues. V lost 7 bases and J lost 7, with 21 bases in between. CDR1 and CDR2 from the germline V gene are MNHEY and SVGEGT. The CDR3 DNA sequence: TGTGCCAGCACCCCGACGGCTGAAAAGGGGAATACGCAGTATTTT. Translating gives CASTPTAEKGNTQYF.

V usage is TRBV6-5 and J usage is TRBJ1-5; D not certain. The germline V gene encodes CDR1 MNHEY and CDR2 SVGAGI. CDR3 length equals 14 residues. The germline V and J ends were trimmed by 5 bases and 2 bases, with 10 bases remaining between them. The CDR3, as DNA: TGTGCCAGCAGTACTGGGAGGGGCAATCAGCCCCAGCATTTT. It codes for CASSTGRGNQPQHF.

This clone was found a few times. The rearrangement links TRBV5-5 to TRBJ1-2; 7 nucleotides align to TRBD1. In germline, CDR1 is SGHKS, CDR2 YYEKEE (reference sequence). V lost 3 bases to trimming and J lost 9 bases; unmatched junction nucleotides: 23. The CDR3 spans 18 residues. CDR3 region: CASSSKSAPTGILESYTF. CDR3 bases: TGTGCCAGCAGCTCCAAGTCGGCCCCGACAGGGATCCTTGAGAGCTACACCTTC.

CDR3 protein: CASSADSTTSTDTQYF. CDR3 sequence (DNA): TGTGCCAGCAGCGCCGACAGCACTACTAGCACAGATACGCAGTATTTT. The rearrangement links TRBV7-2 to TRBJ2-3, with a possible D match to TRBD1 (5 bases). V lost 5 bases and J lost 0, with 15 bases in between. Germline CDR1 and CDR2: SGHTA and FQGNSA. CDR3 length: 16 residues. Supplemented by reference TRBV7-2 and TRBJ2-3, the full variable domain reads GAGVSQSPSNKVTEKGKDVELRCDPISGHTALYWYRQSLGQGLEFLIYFQGNSAPDKSGLPSDRFSAERTGGSVSTLTIQRTQQEDSAVYLCASSADSTTSTDTQYFGPGTRLTVL.

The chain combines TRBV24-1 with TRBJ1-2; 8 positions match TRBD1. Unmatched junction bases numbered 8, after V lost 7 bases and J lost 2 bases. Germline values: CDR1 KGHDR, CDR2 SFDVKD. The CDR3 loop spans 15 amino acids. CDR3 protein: CATSQTGVGNYGYTF. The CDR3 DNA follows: TGTGCCACCAGCCAGACAGGGGTCGGAAACTATGGCTACACCTTC.

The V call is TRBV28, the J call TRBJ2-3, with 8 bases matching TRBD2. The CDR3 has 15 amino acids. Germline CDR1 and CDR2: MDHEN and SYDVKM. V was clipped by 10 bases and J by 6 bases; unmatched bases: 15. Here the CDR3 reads CATGTNKRESDTQYF. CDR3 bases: TGTGCCACCGGAACAAACAAGCGGGAGTCTGATACGCAGTATTTT.

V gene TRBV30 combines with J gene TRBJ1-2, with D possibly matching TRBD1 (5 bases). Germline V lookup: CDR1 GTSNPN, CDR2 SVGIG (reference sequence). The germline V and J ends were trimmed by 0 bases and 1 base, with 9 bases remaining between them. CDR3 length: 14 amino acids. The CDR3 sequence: CAWSVVGGNYGYTF. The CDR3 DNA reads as TGTGCCTGGAGTGTGGTCGGGGGTAACTATGGCTACACCTTC.

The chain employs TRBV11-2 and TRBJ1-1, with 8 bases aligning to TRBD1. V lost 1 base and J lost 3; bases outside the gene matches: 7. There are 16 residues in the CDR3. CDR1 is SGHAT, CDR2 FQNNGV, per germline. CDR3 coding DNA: TGTGCCAGCAGCTTAGCACTCCAGGGGGCGCACACTGAAGCTTTCTTT. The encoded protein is CASSLALQGAHTEAFF.

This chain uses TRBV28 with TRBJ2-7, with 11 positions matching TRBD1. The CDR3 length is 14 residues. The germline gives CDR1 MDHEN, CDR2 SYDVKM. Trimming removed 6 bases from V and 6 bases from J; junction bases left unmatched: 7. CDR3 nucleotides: TGTGCCAGCAGCCCGGGACAGGGGGGCAGCGAGCAGTACTTC. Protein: CASSPGQGGSEQYF.

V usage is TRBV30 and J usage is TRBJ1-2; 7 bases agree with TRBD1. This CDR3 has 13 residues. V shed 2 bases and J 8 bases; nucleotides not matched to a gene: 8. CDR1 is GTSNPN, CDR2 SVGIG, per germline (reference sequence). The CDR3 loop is CAWSYRGHRGYTF. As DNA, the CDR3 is TGTGCCTGGAGTTATAGGGGGCATCGAGGCTACACCTTC.

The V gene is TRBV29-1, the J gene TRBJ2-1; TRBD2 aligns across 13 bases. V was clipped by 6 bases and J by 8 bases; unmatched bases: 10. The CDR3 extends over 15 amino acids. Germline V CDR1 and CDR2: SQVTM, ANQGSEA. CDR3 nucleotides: TGCAGCGTGGGACCGGGACTAGCGGGGTCCGATGAGCAGTTCTTC. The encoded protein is CSVGPGLAGSDEQFF.

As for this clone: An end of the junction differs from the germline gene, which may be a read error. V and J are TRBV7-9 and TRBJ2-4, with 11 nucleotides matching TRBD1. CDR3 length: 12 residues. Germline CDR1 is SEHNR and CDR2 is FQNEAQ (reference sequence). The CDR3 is CASSFGVGQGVF. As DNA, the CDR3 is TGTGCCAGCAGCTTCGGCGTGGGACAGGGGGTCTTC.